The 11 T cell receptor beta chains reported below all come from one sample, sequenced in a study of beta chain features in type 1 diabetes. The authors reverse transcribed all of the isolated RNA, so sequencing captured expressed TCRB transcripts. Produced via immunoSEQ multiplex PCR; TCRdb's table is partial and in-frame only. This table has 600,000 or so clones, about 14% appearing once. The study, taken as a whole, reports: Shortening that was moderate but significant affected the TCRB CDR3s of Type 1 diabetes patients in all four CD4+ subsets.

Their recognized antigens are unknown. Specimen: naive CD4+ T cells from blood. All receptors derive from a man aged 18 to 29 with type 1 diabetes.

This clone showed up just a few times. Other DNA sequences within the sample encode an identical CDR3. This sequence joins TRBV7-9 and TRBJ2-3; D is undetermined. The CDR3 is 12 residues long. Trimming removed 5 bases at V and 2 bases at J, with 5 bases between. Germline V gene data show CDR1 as SEHNR and CDR2 as FQNEAQ (reference sequence). CDR3 DNA: TGTGCCAGCAGCCGAGACACAGATACGCAGTATTTT. Protein sequence: CASSRDTDTQYF.

J is TRBJ2-3 and V is TRBV2; D possibly matches TRBD1 or TRBD2 (5 bases each). Looked up from germline, CDR1 is SNHLY and CDR2 is FYNNEI. The CDR3 totals 14 residues. Trimming left V 10 bases short and J 4 bases short, with 18 bases between. In DNA, the CDR3 is TGTGCCACCTCGGGGCAGAGTCAGCCAGATACGCAGTATTTT. Its translation is CATSGQSQPDTQYF.

This clone was seen a handful of times. Written as DNA, the CDR3 is TGTGCCAGCAGTGCATTCCGGGACAGTAGGGGTCAAGAGACCCAGTACTTC. This gives the protein CASSAFRDSRGQETQYF. V usage is TRBV6-1 and J usage is TRBJ2-5; 7 bases agree with TRBD1. The CDR3 runs to 17 residues. With V trimmed by 4 bases and J by 2 bases, 13 bases remained unmatched. Germline V gene lookup returns CDR1 MNHNS and CDR2 SASEGT.

This clone appeared a few times. The gene calls are TRBV7-9 and TRBJ2-1; D is possibly TRBD2 (5 bases). From germline, CDR1 is SEHNR and CDR2 FQNEAQ (reference sequence). This CDR3 spans 15 amino acids. Trimming removed 6 bases at V and 3 bases at J, with 15 bases between. The CDR3 is CASSFLLGSYNEQFF. The CDR3 nucleotides read TGTGCCAGCAGTTTTTTGCTAGGGAGCTACAATGAGCAGTTCTTC.

The genes are TRBV19 and TRBJ1-4, with D maybe TRBD1 (5 bases). In germline, CDR1 is LNHDA, CDR2 SQIVND (reference sequence). V was shortened by 7 bases and J by 5 bases, with 11 bases between the two germline ends. The CDR3 loop spans 13 amino acids. CDR3 in amino acids: CASNRLNNEKLFF. The DNA for the CDR3 is TGTGCCAGTAACAGGCTCAACAATGAAAAACTGTTTTTT.

The sample holds a few counts of this clone. The chain joins TRBV28 to TRBJ2-1; TRBD2 agrees at 8 bases. Germline V gives CDR1 MDHEN, CDR2 SYDVKM. Losses at the gene ends were 6 bases for V and 10 bases for J; bases not matched to a gene: 14. CDR3 length equals 15 residues. Here the CDR3 reads CASRGRGLEVREQFF. The CDR3 DNA sequence: TGTGCCAGCAGGGGAAGGGGACTAGAGGTGAGGGAGCAGTTCTTC.

This chain joins TRBV28 and TRBJ1-2, with D perhaps TRBD1 (5 bases). The CDR3 consists of 17 residues. CDR1 MDHEN and CDR2 SYDVKM come from the germline V gene. V was clipped by 3 bases and J by 2 bases, with 19 bases between them. The CDR3: CASSFVVWAGPNYGYTF. The CDR3 bases are TGTGCCAGCAGTTTCGTAGTCTGGGCAGGGCCAAACTATGGCTACACCTTC.

In this sample, this clone turned up once. The rearrangement uses TRBV13 and TRBJ2-4; D unclear. The V gene's germline CDR1 is PRHDT and CDR2 FYEKMQ (reference sequence). Trimming took off 5 bases at V and 5 bases at J, with 7 bases between the two ends. This CDR3 contains 12 residues. CDR3 residues: CASSNTENIQYF. The DNA for the CDR3 is TGTGCCAGCAGCAACACAGAAAACATTCAGTACTTC.

This clone turned up a few times. The CDR3 loop is CASSSRNLNEKLFF. CDR3 nucleotide sequence: TGTGCCAGCAGCTCTCGAAACCTTAATGAAAAACTGTTTTTT. This chain connects TRBV7-2 to TRBJ1-4; unclear D gene. The V end lost 4 bases, the J end lost 4 bases, and 10 bases lay between the germline ends. Germline V gene sequence: CDR1 SGHTA, CDR2 FQGNSA. This CDR3 contains 14 residues.

In this sample, this clone turned up a few times. CDR3 sequence (DNA): TGTGCCAGCAGCCCCGTGGGCCCAGGCCAGACCAACTATGGCTACACCTTC. Translating gives CASSPVGPGQTNYGYTF. The chain joins TRBV7-9 to TRBJ1-2; D is ambiguous. The CDR3 sequence is 17 residues long. The V gene lost 5 bases and the J gene lost 2 bases, with 21 bases spanning the gap. From germline, CDR1 is SEHNR and CDR2 FQNEAQ (reference sequence).

The chain joins TRBV11-3 to TRBJ1-1; D is uncertain. The germline CDR1 and CDR2 sequences are SGHNT and YENEEA. The CDR3 contains 9 residues. V lost 3 bases and J lost 7, with 0 bases in between. Here the CDR3 reads CASSFEAFF. The CDR3 nucleotides are TGTGCCAGCAGCTTTGAAGCTTTCTTT.